This T cell receptor beta chain was captured by sequencing in a study of cytomegalovirus exposure and HLA in healthy donors. General observations from the study: V- and J-gene trimming in TCR beta was tied to a missense DCLRE1C variant by an analysis performed later. A later look showed TCR association rates differing by HLA locus, highest for DRB1 and lowest for HLA-C. Immune exposure information comprised only CMV serostatus.

It was with 60 Vbeta and 13 Jbeta primers that the PCR ran. Using immunoSEQ multiplex PCR, the repertoire was profiled, and TCRdb retains in-frame clones only, with some absent. The sample carries 99,000 or so clones, more than 60% recorded once. From germline, CDR1 is SQVTM and CDR2 ANQGSEA. The CDR3 loop spans 14 amino acids. V was trimmed by 6 bases and J by 2 bases, leaving 16 bases between them. This clone has more than one count but fewer than ten. As yet, its antigen is unknown. The gene calls are TRBV29-1 and TRBJ1-1; D might be TRBD1 (6 bases). The sequence came from a man aged 25-40 years in good health and CMV-seronegative. The sequenced material came from PBMCs. The CDR3 region is CSVAIRGGNTEAFF. CDR3 bases: TGCAGCGTCGCAATCAGGGGTGGTAACACTGAAGCTTTCTTT.